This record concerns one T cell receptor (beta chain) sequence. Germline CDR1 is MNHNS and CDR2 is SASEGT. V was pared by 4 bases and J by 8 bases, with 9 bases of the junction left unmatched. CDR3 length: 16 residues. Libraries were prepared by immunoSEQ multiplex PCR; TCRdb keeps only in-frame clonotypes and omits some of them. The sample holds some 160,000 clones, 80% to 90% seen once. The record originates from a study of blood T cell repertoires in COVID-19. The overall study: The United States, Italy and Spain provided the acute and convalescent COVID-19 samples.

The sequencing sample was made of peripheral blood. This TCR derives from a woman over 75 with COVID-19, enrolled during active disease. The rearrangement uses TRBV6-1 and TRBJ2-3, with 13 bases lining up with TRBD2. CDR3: CASSGRGTSGMTTQYF. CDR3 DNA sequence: TGTGCCAGCAGTGGCCGGGGGACTAGCGGGATGACTACGCAGTATTTT.